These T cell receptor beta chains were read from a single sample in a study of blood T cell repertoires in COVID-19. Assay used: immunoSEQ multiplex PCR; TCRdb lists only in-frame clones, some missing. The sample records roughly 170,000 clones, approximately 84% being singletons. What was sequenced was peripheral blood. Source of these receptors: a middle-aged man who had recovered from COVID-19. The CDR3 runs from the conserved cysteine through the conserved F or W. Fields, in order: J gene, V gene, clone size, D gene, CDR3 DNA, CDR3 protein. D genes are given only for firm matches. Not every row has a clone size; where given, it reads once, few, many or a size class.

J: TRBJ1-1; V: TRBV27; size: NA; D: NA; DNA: TGTGCCAGCAGTTCCCCGGGGGGGAAGAACACTGAAGCTTTCTTT; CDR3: CASSSPGGKNTEAFF
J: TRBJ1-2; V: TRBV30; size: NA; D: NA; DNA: TGTGCCTGGAGTGCCTCTTATGGCTACACCTTC; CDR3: CAWSASYGYTF
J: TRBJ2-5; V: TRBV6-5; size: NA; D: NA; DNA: TGTGCCAGCGGGTGGGACGCAGGGGCCGGAGAGACCCAGTACTTC; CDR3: CASGWDAGAGETQYF
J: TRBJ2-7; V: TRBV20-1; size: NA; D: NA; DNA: TGCAGTGCTAGTGGGGCTCGCTCCTACGAGCAGTACTTC; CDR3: CSASGARSYEQYF
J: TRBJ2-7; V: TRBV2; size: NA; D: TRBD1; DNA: TGTGCCAGCAGTGGAAGTGGGACAGGTGAGACCTACGAGCAGTACTTC; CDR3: CASSGSGTGETYEQYF
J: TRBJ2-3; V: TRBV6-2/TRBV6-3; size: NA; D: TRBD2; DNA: TGTGCCAGCAGTTTACGACTAGCGCCGCCAGGAGATACGCAGTATTTT; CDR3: CASSLRLAPPGDTQYF
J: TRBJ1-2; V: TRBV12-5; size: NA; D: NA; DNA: TGTGCTAGTGGCCGGACCACAGGTTTTGGCTACACCTTC; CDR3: CASGRTTGFGYTF
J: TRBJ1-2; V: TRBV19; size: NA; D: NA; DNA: TGTGCCAGTAGTACCCGGGGGGGCTATGGCTACACCTTC; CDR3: CASSTRGGYGYTF
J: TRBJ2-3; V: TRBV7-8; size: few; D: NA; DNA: TGTGCCAGCAGAGACGAGAACAGGGGAGGTACGCAGTATTTT; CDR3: CASRDENRGGTQYF
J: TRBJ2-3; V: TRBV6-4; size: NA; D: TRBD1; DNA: TGTGCCAGCCCCCGGGACAGGGCGCAGTATTTT; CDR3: CASPRDRAQYF
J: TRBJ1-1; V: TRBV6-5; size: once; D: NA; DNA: TGTGCCAGCAGTAACCACGCCGGTAACACTGAAGCTTTCTTT; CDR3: CASSNHAGNTEAFF
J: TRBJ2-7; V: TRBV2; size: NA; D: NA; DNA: TGTGCCAGCATATTACTAGAGTCCTCCTGCGAGCAGTACTTC; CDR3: CASILLESSCEQYF
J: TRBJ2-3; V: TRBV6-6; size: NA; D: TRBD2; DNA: TGTGCCGCAGGACTAGCGGGGGGGGCAGATACGCAGTATTTT; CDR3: CAAGLAGGADTQYF
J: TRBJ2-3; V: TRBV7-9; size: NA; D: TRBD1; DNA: TGTGCCAGCAGCTTAGGACAGGGAACAGATACGCAGTATTTT; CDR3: CASSLGQGTDTQYF
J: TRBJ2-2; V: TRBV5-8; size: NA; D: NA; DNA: TGTGCCAGCAGCCCGTGGACAGACACCGGGGAGCTGTTTTTT; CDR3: CASSPWTDTGELFF